The TCR beta chain under discussion was sequenced for a study of graft-versus-host responses after intestinal transplantation (dated by TCRdb to the early 2020s). Regarding the study in general: The transplants that recipients got were multivisceral, liver-intestinal, or isolated intestinal. Every recipient was given anti-thymocyte globulin induction, then maintenance tacrolimus and steroids for roughly 3 years. Bulk TCR-beta CDR3 sequencing was used to track graft-versus-host and host-versus-graft alloreactive T cell clones in the graft, circulation and bone marrow after intestinal transplantation. Alloreactive clones were identified by sequencing pre-transplant mixed lymphocyte reaction products and comparing these products with unstimulated pre-transplant donor and recipient T cells. Of the 20 to 25 intestinal transplant recipients enrolled in the cohort, one of whom was a retransplant, a few patients without pretransplant specimens were excluded. A peak of at least 4% donor T cells among recipient peripheral blood mononuclear cells was the definition used for donor T cell macrochimerism. Rather than being sequenced by the commercial service, samples from a few later patients were sequenced in-house on an Illumina MiSeq and processed with MiXCR.

Receptors were amplified or captured by the immunoSEQ multiplex PCR assay. For most patients, genomic DNA was isolated with the Qiagen DNeasy Blood and Tissue Kit and shipped frozen to Adaptive Biotechnologies for TCR sequencing. For most patients, high-throughput TCR-beta CDR3 sequencing of genomic DNA was performed by Adaptive Biotechnologies. Under the source paper's analysis protocol: Adaptive's ImmunoSEQ software supplied the TCR sequencing data for around 19 patients, while MiXCR and VDJtools were used to process three other patients. To correct CD4 versus CD8 sorting errors, any sequence found in both subsets at a frequency ratio below 5:1 was removed. CDR3 nucleotide sequences shared between donor and recipient were removed because the origin of such sequences could not be assigned. Alloreactive clones required at least 2-fold expansion over unstimulated cells and minimum CFSE-low frequency of 0.002% (template counts) or 0.001% (read counts). A clone was considered mappable if detected in the sequenced pre-transplant spleen, lymph node, or MLR CFSE-low populations of the donor or recipient. The cumulative frequency of alloreactive clones was calculated as a percentage of all sequences, weighted by copy number. Drawn from immuneACCESS, this table holds only the in-frame rearrangements with V and J called that TCRdb kept. Clones are partly lost; checked studies trace under half to an unresolved V gene and leave the rest unexplained. D and trimming were read from the DNA, whereas the V and J calls and clone size are those reported in that table. Present in this sample are about 14,000 clones, 35% to 45% of which were seen just once. The ten largest clones capture roughly 15% of the sample.

Study-level results and caveats: The conclusions were limited by the relatively low number and heterogeneity of the intestinal transplant patients. Early after transplant, peak levels of circulating GvH clones were found to be associated with declines in HvG clones. In the allografts of patients with donor T cell macrochimerism, GvH to HvG T cell clonal ratios were high. GvH clones were detected in recipient bone marrow, and some appeared earlier in ileal mucosa or blood, consistent with an intestinal mucosal origin.

V is trimmed back by 5 bases and J by 10 bases, and the junction contains 19 bases that no gene match accounts for. CDR1 and CDR2 are read off the germline V gene as MDHEN and SYDVKM. The CDR3 goes from the cysteine to the phenylalanine over 18 residues. CDR3 DNA only is kept here, 54 bases in frame from base 1. The sample holds a few counts of this clone. No much larger clonotype is one base removed from it; base qualities were not supplied. Read against the paper, the sample's time point label means: cells obtained before transplantation from donor or recipient. Mixed lymphocyte reactions plated around 200,000 CFSE-labeled pre-transplant responders with around 200,000 irradiated violet-dye-labeled stimulators and were cultured for 6 days. After the mixed lymphocyte reaction, proliferating CD3+CD4+CFSE-low and CD3+CD8+CFSE-low responder cells were FACS-sorted on a BD Influx sorter.

Rearrangement joined TRBV28 to TRBJ2-2; TRBD1 lines up with 10 middle nucleotides. The specimen comprised alloreactive CD8+ T cells from a mixed lymphocyte reaction culture, sampled before intestinal transplant. The cell subset or site label of this sample denotes: CFSE-low proliferating T cells sorted from roughly 6-day pre-transplant mixed lymphocyte reaction (GvH or HvG direction). The clonotype comes from a human patient who received an intestinal transplant. The CDR3 sequence is CASSPGQGSSLHRMELFF. In nucleotides, the sequence is TGTGCCAGCAGTCCGGGACAGGGGTCCAGTTTACACCGGATGGAGCTGTTTTTT.